This TCR beta chain was captured by sequencing in a study of T cells in Graves' hyperthyroidism and ophthalmopathy. Background on the study: Pretreatment peripheral blood was obtained at initial diagnosis. General study results and limits: Ophthalmopathy and stable hyperthyroidism were told apart by a 13 V-J model.

This clonotype has at least ten counts. Antigen unknown. The CDR3 contains 20 residues. From germline, CDR1 is MDHEN and CDR2 SYDVKM. Trimming removed 6 bases from V and 3 bases from J, with 32 bases in between. The study excluded patients with uncontrolled infection, other autoimmune disease, pregnancy or lactation. Researchers amplified the TCR beta CDR3 regions from RNA transcripts. The TCR CDR3 was amplified in a first-round RT-PCR using the HTBI primer set. TCRdb used MiXCR to reprocess the multiplex PCR reads, holding one entry per CDR3 protein. The repertoire holds hundreds of thousands of distinct CDR3 sequences, with roughly 20% as singletons.

The rearrangement links TRBV28 to TRBJ1-2; D may be TRBD1 (6 bases). This TCR was recovered from a man aged 30 to 45 with Graves' ophthalmopathy. Material for sequencing was blood. CDR3 sequence: CASSRTVVSLVVRRDYGYTF. The CDR3 DNA sequence: TGTGCCAGCAGCCGGACAGTTGTGAGTTTAGTTGTACGTCGGGACTATGGCTACACCTTC.